The 6 T cell receptor beta chains below were found in one sample sequenced in a study of CD8+ T cells in alopecia areata. Following RNA extraction, reverse transcription yielded cDNA that acted as the sequencing template. Only in-frame clones appear in the TCRdb table, and some are missing; sequencing was by immunoSEQ multiplex PCR. The sample lists 180,000 or so clones, roughly 60% occurring once. This material consisted of CD4+ T cells sorted from blood, taken at week 0. The receptor set was obtained from a human donor with alopecia areata.

The chain couples TRBV29-1 to TRBJ1-4; D is possibly TRBD1 (6 bases). Germline loops: CDR1 SQVTM, CDR2 ANQGSEA. The CDR3 loop spans 15 amino acids. Trimming took 4 bases from V and 5 from J, leaving 17 bases between them. The CDR3 sequence is CSVATYRVGNEKLFF. CDR3 bases: TGCAGCGTTGCAACATACAGGGTGGGAAATGAAAAACTGTTTTTT.

V usage is TRBV30 and J usage is TRBJ1-3; no reliable D call. Germline CDR1 GTSNPN, CDR2 SVGIG (reference sequence). The CDR3 is 16 amino acids. V lost 2 bases, J lost 2 bases, and 16 bases lay in between. The CDR3 coding sequence is TGTGCCTGGAGTCTATCCGGGCCTAAGACTGGAAACACCATATATTTT. Residues: CAWSLSGPKTGNTIYF. The variable domain in full, with the rest retrieved from reference TRBV30 and TRBJ1-3, is SQTIHQWPATLVQPVGSPLSLECTVEGTSNPNLYWYRQAAGRGLQLLFYSVGIGQISSEVPQNLSASRPQDRQFILSSKKLLLSDSGFYLCAWSLSGPKTGNTIYFGEGSWLTVV.

This clone appeared a few times. This chain links TRBV30 with TRBJ1-2; weak D call: TRBD1 (5 bases). The germline V and J ends were trimmed by 3 bases and 6 bases, with 20 bases remaining between them. Germline V gene lookup returns CDR1 GTSNPN and CDR2 SVGIG (reference sequence). The CDR3 is 15 residues long. CDR3 residues: CAWRSLGPSKDGYTF. CDR3 DNA: TGTGCCTGGAGGTCCTTGGGACCTTCAAAGGATGGCTACACCTTC.

The V gene is TRBV30, the J gene TRBJ1-1, with D perhaps matching TRBD1 (5 bases). Germline V CDR1 and CDR2: GTSNPN, SVGIG (reference sequence). Trimming stripped 0 bases from V and 4 bases from J, with 9 bases between. CDR3 length equals 13 residues. This CDR3 is CAWSVEGITEAFF. CDR3 nucleotides: TGTGCCTGGAGTGTTGAGGGGATCACTGAAGCTTTCTTT. The full variable domain, in which reference TRBV30 and TRBJ1-1 provide the parts outside the CDR3, is SQTIHQWPATLVQPVGSPLSLECTVEGTSNPNLYWYRQAAGRGLQLLFYSVGIGQISSEVPQNLSASRPQDRQFILSSKKLLLSDSGFYLCAWSVEGITEAFFGQGTRLTVV.

The chain has TRBV30 and TRBJ2-7; 7 bases fit TRBD1. This CDR3 comprises 13 residues. V lost 1 base to trimming and J lost 3 bases; unmatched junction nucleotides: 3. From germline, CDR1 is GTSNPN and CDR2 SVGIG (reference sequence). CDR3 coding DNA: TGTGCCTGGAGTGCCGGGACAGTCTACGAGCAGTACTTC. Translated, it gives CAWSAGTVYEQYF.

This clone came up a few times. This chain links TRBV29-1 with TRBJ2-5; D tentatively fits TRBD1 or TRBD2 (6 bases each). Germline CDR1 and CDR2: SQVTM and ANQGSEA. V lost 1 base to trimming and J lost 5 bases, with 23 bases between them. The CDR3 covers 17 residues. CDR3 sequence reads: CSVEGDWGARREETQYF. CDR3 DNA: TGCAGCGTTGAAGGGGACTGGGGGGCCAGAAGGGAGGAGACCCAGTACTTC.